This TCR beta chain was identified during a study of cytomegalovirus exposure and HLA in healthy donors. The PCR had 60 Vbeta and 13 Jbeta primers. Generated by immunoSEQ multiplex PCR, the TCRdb table keeps only in-frame clones and is missing some. This sample yields some 150,000 clones, of which more than 60% are seen a single time; less than 3% belongs to the top ten. The CDR3 runs to 14 residues. V lost 4 bases and J lost 2, with 12 bases in between. In germline, CDR1 is MGHDK, CDR2 SYGVNS. Sequenced material: PBMCs. This receptor was obtained from a male donor in good health and CMV-seronegative. The chain joins TRBV25-1 to TRBJ2-7; D remains ambiguous. The CDR3 loop reads CASSGRSAPYEQYF. The DNA of the CDR3 is TGTGCCAGCAGTGGGCGGTCTGCCCCCTACGAGCAGTACTTC.